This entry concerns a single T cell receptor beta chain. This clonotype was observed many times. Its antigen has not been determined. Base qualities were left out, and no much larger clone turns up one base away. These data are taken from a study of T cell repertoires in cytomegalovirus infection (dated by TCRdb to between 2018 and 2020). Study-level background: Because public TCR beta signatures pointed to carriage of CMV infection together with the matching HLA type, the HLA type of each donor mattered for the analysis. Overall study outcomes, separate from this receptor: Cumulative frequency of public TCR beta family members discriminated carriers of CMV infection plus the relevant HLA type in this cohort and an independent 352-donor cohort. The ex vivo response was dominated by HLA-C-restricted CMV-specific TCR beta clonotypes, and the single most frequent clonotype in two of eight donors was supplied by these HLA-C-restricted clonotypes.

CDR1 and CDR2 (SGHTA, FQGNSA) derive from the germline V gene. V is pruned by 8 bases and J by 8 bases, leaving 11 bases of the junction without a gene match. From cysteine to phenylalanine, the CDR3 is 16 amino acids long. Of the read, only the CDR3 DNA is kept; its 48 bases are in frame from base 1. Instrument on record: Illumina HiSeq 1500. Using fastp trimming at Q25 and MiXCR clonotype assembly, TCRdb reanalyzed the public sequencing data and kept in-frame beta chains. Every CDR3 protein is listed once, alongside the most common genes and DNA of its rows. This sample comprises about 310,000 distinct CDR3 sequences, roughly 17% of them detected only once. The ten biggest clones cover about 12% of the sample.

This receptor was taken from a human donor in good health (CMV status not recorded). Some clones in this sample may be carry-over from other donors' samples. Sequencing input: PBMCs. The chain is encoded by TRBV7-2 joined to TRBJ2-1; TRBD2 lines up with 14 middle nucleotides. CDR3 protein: CASRLAGGGSRDEQFF. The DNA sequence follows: TGTGCCAGCCGACTAGCGGGGGGGGGATCGCGGGATGAGCAGTTCTTC. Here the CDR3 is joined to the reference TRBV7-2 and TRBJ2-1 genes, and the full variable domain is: GAGVSQSPSNKVTEKGKDVELRCDPISGHTALYWYRQSLGQGLEFLIYFQGNSAPDKSGLPSDRFSAERTGGSVSTLTIQRTQQEDSAVYLCASRLAGGGSRDEQFFGPGTRLTVL.